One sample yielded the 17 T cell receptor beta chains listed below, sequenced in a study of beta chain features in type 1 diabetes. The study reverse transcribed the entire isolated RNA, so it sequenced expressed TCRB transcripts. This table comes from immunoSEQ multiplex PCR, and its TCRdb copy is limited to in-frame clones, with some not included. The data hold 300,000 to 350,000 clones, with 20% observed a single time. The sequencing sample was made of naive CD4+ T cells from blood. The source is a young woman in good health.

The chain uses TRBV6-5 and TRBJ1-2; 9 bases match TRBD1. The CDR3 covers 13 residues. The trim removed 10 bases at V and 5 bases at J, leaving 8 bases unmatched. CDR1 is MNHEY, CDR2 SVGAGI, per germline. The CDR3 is CATRDRVNYGYTF. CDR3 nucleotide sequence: TGTGCCACCAGGGACAGGGTGAATTATGGCTACACCTTC.

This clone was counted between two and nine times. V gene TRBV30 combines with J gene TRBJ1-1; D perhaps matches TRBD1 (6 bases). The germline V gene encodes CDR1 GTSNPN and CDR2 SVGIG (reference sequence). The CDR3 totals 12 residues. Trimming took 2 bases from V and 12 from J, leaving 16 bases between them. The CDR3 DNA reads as TGTGCCTGGAGTAGGGGGGGCGCAGAGACTTTCTTT. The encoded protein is CAWSRGGAETFF.

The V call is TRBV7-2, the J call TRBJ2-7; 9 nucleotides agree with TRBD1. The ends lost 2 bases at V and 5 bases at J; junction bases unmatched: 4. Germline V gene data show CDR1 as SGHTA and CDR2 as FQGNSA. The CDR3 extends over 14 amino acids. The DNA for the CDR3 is TGTGCCAGCAGCTTAACCACAGGGGGCAACGAGCAGTACTTC. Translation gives CASSLTTGGNEQYF.

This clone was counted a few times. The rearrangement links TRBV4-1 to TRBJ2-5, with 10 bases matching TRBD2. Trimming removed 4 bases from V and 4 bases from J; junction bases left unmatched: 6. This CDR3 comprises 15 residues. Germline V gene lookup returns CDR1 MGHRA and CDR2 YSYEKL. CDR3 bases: TGCGCCAGCAGCCTACTCGGACTAGCGGTAGAGACCCAGTACTTC. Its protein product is CASSLLGLAVETQYF.

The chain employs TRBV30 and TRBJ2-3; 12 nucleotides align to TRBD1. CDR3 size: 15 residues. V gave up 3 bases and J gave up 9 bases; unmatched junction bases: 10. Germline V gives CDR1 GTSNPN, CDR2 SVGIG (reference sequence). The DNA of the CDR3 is TGTGCCTGGAGCCGGGACAGGGGGCGTAGTGGAACGCAGTATTTT. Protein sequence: CAWSRDRGRSGTQYF.

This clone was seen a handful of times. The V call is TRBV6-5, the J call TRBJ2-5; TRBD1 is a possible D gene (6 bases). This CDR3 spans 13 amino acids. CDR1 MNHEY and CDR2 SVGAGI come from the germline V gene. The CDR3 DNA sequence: TGTGCAACCTTAGAACAGGGAAGAGAGACCCAGTACTTC. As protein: CATLEQGRETQYF.

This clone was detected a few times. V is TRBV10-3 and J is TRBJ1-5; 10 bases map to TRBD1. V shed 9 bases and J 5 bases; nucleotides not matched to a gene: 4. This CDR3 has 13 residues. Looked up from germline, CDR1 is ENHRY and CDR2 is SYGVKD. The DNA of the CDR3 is TGTGCCATGTCCGGGACAGGGGATCAGCCCCAGCATTTT. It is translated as CAMSGTGDQPQHF.

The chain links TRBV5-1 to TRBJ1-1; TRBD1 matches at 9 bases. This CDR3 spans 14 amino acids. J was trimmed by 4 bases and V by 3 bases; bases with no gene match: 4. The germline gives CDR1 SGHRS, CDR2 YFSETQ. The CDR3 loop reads CASSSRQGGTEAFF. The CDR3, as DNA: TGCGCCAGCAGCTCGCGACAGGGGGGCACTGAAGCTTTCTTT.

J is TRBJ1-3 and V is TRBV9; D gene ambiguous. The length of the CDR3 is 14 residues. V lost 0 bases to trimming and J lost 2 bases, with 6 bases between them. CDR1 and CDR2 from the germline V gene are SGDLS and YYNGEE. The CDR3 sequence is CASSVDSTGNTIYF. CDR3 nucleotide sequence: TGTGCCAGCAGCGTAGACAGCACTGGAAACACCATATATTTT.

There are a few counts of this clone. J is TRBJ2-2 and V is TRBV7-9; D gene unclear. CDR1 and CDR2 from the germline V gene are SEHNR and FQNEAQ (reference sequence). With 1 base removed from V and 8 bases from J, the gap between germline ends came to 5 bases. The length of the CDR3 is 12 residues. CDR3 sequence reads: CASSLVSGELFF. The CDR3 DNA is TGTGCCAGCAGCTTAGTCTCTGGGGAGCTGTTTTTT.

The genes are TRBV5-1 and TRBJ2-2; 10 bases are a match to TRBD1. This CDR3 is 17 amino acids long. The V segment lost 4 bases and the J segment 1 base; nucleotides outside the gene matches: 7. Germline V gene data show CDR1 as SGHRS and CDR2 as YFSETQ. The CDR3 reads CASSLYRTGGNTGELFF. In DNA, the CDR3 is TGCGCCAGCAGCCTATACCGGACAGGGGGGAACACCGGGGAGCTGTTTTTT.

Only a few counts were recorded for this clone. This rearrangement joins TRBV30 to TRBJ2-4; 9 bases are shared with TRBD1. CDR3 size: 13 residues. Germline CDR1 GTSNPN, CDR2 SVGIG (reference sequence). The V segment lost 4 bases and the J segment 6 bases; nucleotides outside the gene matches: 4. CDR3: CAWTGQGSNIQYF. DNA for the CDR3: TGTGCCTGGACGGGACAGGGATCAAACATTCAGTACTTC.

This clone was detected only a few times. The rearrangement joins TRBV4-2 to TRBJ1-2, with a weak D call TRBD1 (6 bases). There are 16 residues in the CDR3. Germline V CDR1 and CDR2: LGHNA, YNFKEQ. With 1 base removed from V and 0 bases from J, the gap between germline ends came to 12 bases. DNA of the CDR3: TGTGCCAGCAGCCAAGTATATGGACAGACTAACTATGGCTACACCTTC. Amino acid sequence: CASSQVYGQTNYGYTF.

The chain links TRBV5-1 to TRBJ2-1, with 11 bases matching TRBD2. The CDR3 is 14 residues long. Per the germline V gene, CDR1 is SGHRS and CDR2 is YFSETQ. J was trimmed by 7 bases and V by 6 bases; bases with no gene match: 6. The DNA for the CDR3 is TGCGCCAGCACCCTGACTAGCGGGAAGAATGAGCAGTTCTTC. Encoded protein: CASTLTSGKNEQFF. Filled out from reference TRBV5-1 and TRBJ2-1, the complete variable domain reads KAGVTQTPRYLIKTRGQQVTLSCSPISGHRSVSWYQQTPGQGLQFLFEYFSETQRNKGNFPGRFSGRQFSNSRSEMNVSTLELGDSALYLCASTLTSGKNEQFFGPGTRLTVL.

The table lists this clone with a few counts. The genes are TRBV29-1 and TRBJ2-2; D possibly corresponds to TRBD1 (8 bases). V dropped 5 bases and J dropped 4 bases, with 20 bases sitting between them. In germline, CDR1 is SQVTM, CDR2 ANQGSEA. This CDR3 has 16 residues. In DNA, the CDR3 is TGCAGCGTTCCGAGGGGGGGACAGGTCGGCACCGGGGAGCTGTTTTTT. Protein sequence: CSVPRGGQVGTGELFF.

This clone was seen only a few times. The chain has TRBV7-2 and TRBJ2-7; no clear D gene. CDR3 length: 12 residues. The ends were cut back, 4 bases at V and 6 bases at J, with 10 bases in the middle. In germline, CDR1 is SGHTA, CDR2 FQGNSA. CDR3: CASSYGPVEQYF. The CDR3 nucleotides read TGTGCCAGCAGCTATGGCCCCGTCGAGCAGTACTTC.

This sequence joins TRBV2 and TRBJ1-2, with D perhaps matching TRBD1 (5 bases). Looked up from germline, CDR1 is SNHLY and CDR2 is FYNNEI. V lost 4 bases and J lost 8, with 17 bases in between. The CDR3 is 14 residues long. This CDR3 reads CASSGAARGGGYTF. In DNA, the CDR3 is TGTGCCAGCAGTGGGGCAGCCCGCGGGGGGGGCTACACCTTC. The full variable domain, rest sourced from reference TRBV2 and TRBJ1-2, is EPEVTQTPSHQVTQMGQEVILRCVPISNHLYFYWYRQILGQKVEFLVSFYNNEISEKSEIFDDQFSVERPDGSNFTLKIRSTKLEDSAMYFCASSGAARGGGYTFGSGTRLTVV.